This entry lists 28 T cell receptor beta chains sequenced from one sample in a study of early T cells in non-severe SARS-CoV-2 infection. MiXCR, applied by TCRdb to the 5' RACE reads, yields one record per CDR3 protein. This table holds about 39,000 distinct CDR3 sequences, over 4% found once. The sequenced material came from whole blood. Receptors originate from an adult who was a healthcare worker with PCR-confirmed SARS-CoV-2 infection or an uninfected control (not recorded which).

This clonotype was observed at least ten times. The V gene is TRBV29-1, the J gene TRBJ2-6, with no clear D. In germline, CDR1 is SQVTM, CDR2 ANQGSEA. The CDR3 runs to 13 residues. V shed 3 bases and J shed 1 base, with 4 bases lying between them. The CDR3 sequence is CSVEGSGANVLTF. The CDR3 region has the DNA TGCAGCGTTGAGGGGTCTGGGGCCAACGTCCTGACTTTC.

Many counts were recorded for this clonotype. V usage is TRBV20-1 and J usage is TRBJ2-1; maybe TRBD2 (5 bases). Per germline, CDR1 DFQATT and CDR2 SNEGSKA (reference sequence). The CDR3 length is 11 residues. V lost 2 bases and J lost 7, with 6 bases in between. CDR3 loop: CSARRGNEQFF. For the CDR3, the DNA is TGCAGTGCTAGACGCGGGAATGAGCAGTTCTTC.

This clonotype was detected ten times or more. The rearrangement uses TRBV5-6 and TRBJ1-2, with a possible D match to TRBD1 (5 bases). V was shortened by 4 bases and J by 8 bases, with 15 bases between the two germline ends. This CDR3 region has 13 residues. Looked up from germline, CDR1 is SGHDT and CDR2 is YYEEEE. Written as DNA, the CDR3 is TGTGCCAGCAGCCTAAGGACAACTTGGGGCTACACCTTC. It codes for CASSLRTTWGYTF.

This clonotype was observed at least ten times. This chain links TRBV7-6 with TRBJ2-7; 7 bases line up with TRBD1. The CDR3 runs 13 residues. V was clipped by 5 bases and J by 1 base; unmatched bases: 2. CDR1 is SGHVS and CDR2 is FNYEAQ in the germline V gene. The CDR3 reads CASSRDRSYEQYF. CDR3 nucleotide sequence: TGTGCCAGCAGCCGGGACAGATCCTACGAGCAGTACTTC. Variable domain in full (rest from reference TRBV7-6 and TRBJ2-7): GAGVSQSPRYKVTKRGQDVALRCDPISGHVSLYWYRQALGQGPEFLTYFNYEAQQDKSGLPNDRFSAERPEGSISTLTIQRTEQRDSAMYRCASSRDRSYEQYFGPGTRLTVT.

The V and J genes are TRBV10-2 and TRBJ1-1, with D unclear. The CDR3 has 11 residues. The V and J ends lost 3 bases and 7 bases respectively, with 6 bases between them. Germline lookup yields CDR1 WSHSY and CDR2 SAAADI. CDR3 sequence: CASSESSEAFF. In DNA, the CDR3 is TGCGCCAGCAGTGAATCCAGTGAAGCTTTCTTT.

This clonotype came up a few times. This sequence joins TRBV18 and TRBJ2-1; TRBD2 agrees at 9 bases. The germline V gene has CDR1 KGHSH and CDR2 LQKENI. The CDR3 sequence is 16 residues long. The ends lost 4 bases at V and 8 bases at J; junction bases unmatched: 12. CDR3 DNA sequence: TGTGCCAGCTCACTTTTGGTGGTAGCGGGAGCGGATGAGCAGTTCTTC. Translated: CASSLLVVAGADEQFF.

This clonotype was detected many times. The CDR3 protein is CSASGAATNEKLFF. The CDR3 DNA follows: TGCAGTGCTAGCGGGGCAGCAACTAATGAAAAACTGTTTTTT. The chain recombines TRBV20-1 with TRBJ1-4, with a possible D match to TRBD1 (5 bases). The CDR3 is 14 amino acids. Trimming took off 3 bases at V and 0 bases at J, with 8 bases between the two ends. Per germline, CDR1 DFQATT and CDR2 SNEGSKA (reference sequence).

This clonotype was seen repeatedly, ten times or more. The chain couples TRBV7-8 to TRBJ2-5, with D possibly TRBD2 on 5 matching bases. This CDR3 has 15 residues. In germline, CDR1 is SGHVS, CDR2 FQNEAQ. V lost 5 bases and J 0 bases, leaving 13 bases between the germline ends. The CDR3 bases are TGTGCCAGCAGCCCCGGAGGTGCGGACCAAGAGACCCAGTACTTC. Translated, it gives CASSPGGADQETQYF.

The sample holds many counts of this clonotype. V usage is TRBV28 and J usage is TRBJ2-7; D is tentatively TRBD1 or TRBD2 (5 bases each). Trimming took off 3 bases at V and 0 bases at J, with 9 bases between the two ends. The CDR3 loop spans 14 amino acids. The germline gives CDR1 MDHEN, CDR2 SYDVKM. CDR3 loop: CASSFAGSSYEQYF. CDR3 DNA sequence: TGTGCCAGCAGTTTTGCAGGGAGCTCCTACGAGCAGTACTTC.

This clonotype was seen repeatedly, ten times or more. The CDR3 DNA reads as TGTGCCAGCAGTCCAGCAGATATGGAAGCTTTCTTT. This gives the protein CASSPADMEAFF. The gene calls are TRBV6-1 and TRBJ1-1; D unresolved. This CDR3 is built from 12 residues. The V end lost 5 bases, the J end lost 8 bases, and 12 bases lay between the germline ends. Per germline, CDR1 MNHNS and CDR2 SASEGT.

The table lists this clonotype with a few counts. This chain connects TRBV19 to TRBJ2-2; the D gene is possibly TRBD1 (7 bases). Per the germline V gene, CDR1 is LNHDA and CDR2 is SQIVND (reference sequence). CDR3 length equals 16 residues. Trimming pared 8 bases from V and 4 bases from J, leaving 20 bases between. The CDR3 DNA is TGTGCCAGTCGGGGTGGAGGGGGCGAACGCACCGGGGAGCTGTTTTTT. This gives the protein CASRGGGGERTGELFF.

This clonotype was counted between two and nine times. The rearrangement uses TRBV5-1 and TRBJ2-7; 7 bases agree with TRBD1. V dropped 0 bases and J dropped 6; count of bases not matched to a gene: 6. CDR1 is SGHRS, CDR2 YFSETQ, per germline. The CDR3 sequence is 14 residues long. The CDR3 loop is CASSLGTGVREQYF. CDR3 nucleotide sequence: TGCGCCAGCAGCTTGGGAACAGGGGTTCGCGAGCAGTACTTC.

In this sample, this clonotype turned up many times. The V and J genes are TRBV7-8 and TRBJ2-2; 7 bases line up with TRBD1. Germline assignment: CDR1 SGHVS and CDR2 FQNEAQ. V was pared by 5 bases and J by 1 base, with 4 bases of the junction left unmatched. The CDR3 consists of 15 residues. DNA for the CDR3: TGTGCCAGCAGCAACAGGGGCTTGAACACCGGGGAGCTGTTTTTT. It encodes CASSNRGLNTGELFF. The entire variable domain, with the rest obtained from reference TRBV7-8 and TRBJ2-2, is as follows: GAGVSQSPRYKVAKRGQDVALRCDPISGHVSLFWYQQALGQGPEFLTYFQNEAQLDKSGLPSDRFFAERPEGSVSTLKIQRTQQEDSAVYLCASSNRGLNTGELFFGEGSRLTVL.

This clonotype was found a few times. CDR3 amino acids: CASSPKALAGGTQYF. The CDR3 DNA reads as TGTGCCAGCAGCCCCAAGGCTCTAGCGGGAGGGACCCAGTACTTC. The chain employs TRBV11-2 and TRBJ2-5; 11 bases are shared with TRBD2. CDR3 length equals 15 residues. CDR1 SGHAT and CDR2 FQNNGV come from the germline V gene. With V trimmed by 5 bases and J by 7 bases, 9 bases remained unmatched.

This clonotype was found many times. Here the CDR3 reads CATIYARTPSNEKLFF. The CDR3 DNA is TGTGCTACAATTTATGCCCGGACACCTTCTAATGAAAAACTGTTTTTT. V and J are TRBV12-5 and TRBJ1-4, with D maybe TRBD1 (5 bases). Trimming stripped 10 bases from V and 3 bases from J, with 21 bases between. The CDR3 has 16 amino acids. The germline V gene has CDR1 LGHNT and CDR2 FRNRAP.

The J gene is TRBJ1-5, the V gene TRBV23-1; D remains ambiguous. TRBV23-1 is given ORF status, its function remaining uncertain. The CDR3 totals 13 residues. V lost 2 bases, J lost 4 bases, and 6 bases lay in between. The chain's CDR3 is CASSQGPNQPQHF. Here the CDR3 DNA reads TGCGCCAGCAGTCAAGGTCCTAATCAGCCCCAGCATTTT.

This clonotype has ten or more counts. The chain links TRBV11-2 to TRBJ2-7; tentatively, D is TRBD2 (6 bases). Germline V lookup: CDR1 SGHAT, CDR2 FQNNGV. V lost 3 bases, J lost 2 bases, and 11 bases lay in between. This CDR3 is 14 amino acids long. The CDR3 sequence is CASSLGGSAYEQYF. The DNA of the CDR3 is TGTGCCAGCAGCTTGGGGGGTTCAGCCTACGAGCAGTACTTC.

This clonotype was seen many times. This rearrangement joins TRBV14 to TRBJ2-7, with 12 bases fitting TRBD2. V was clipped by 2 bases and J by 0 bases; unmatched bases: 8. This CDR3 region has 18 residues. Germline-derived CDR1 and CDR2 are SGHDN and FVKESK. In nucleotides, the CDR3 is TGTGCCAGCAGCCAATGGACTAGCGGGAATGTTTCCTCCTACGAGCAGTACTTC. This encodes CASSQWTSGNVSSYEQYF.

On this clonotype: Being one base from a much bigger clone, this may be a read error. This chain uses TRBV14 with TRBJ2-3; TRBD2 matches at 8 bases. The length of the CDR3 is 16 residues. CDR1 is SGHDN, CDR2 FVKESK, per germline. The CDR3 DNA reads as TGTGCCAGCAGCCAAGGAACGGGACTAGTTACAGATACGCGGTATTTT. Translation: CASSQGTGLVTDTRYF.

In its sample, this clonotype was seen a few times. The chain recombines TRBV12-3 or TRBV12-4 with TRBJ1-2, with 7 positions matching TRBD1. V was clipped by 11 bases and J by 2 bases; unmatched bases: 11. The CDR3 consists of 14 residues. The DNA for the CDR3 is TGTGCCGGAAGAAAGGGGGCATCCAACTATGGCTACACCTTC. Its protein is CAGRKGASNYGYTF.

There are many counts of this clonotype. The chain has TRBV28 and TRBJ2-5; D not certain. CDR3 size: 13 residues. Germline CDR1 MDHEN, CDR2 SYDVKM. Between the trimmed V and J ends, which lost 6 bases and 7 bases, there was a span of 15 bases. CDR3 region: CASRERRYGTQYF. The CDR3 DNA is TGTGCCAGCAGGGAACGTCGGTATGGGACCCAGTACTTC.

This clonotype has a handful of counts. The V and J genes are TRBV27 and TRBJ1-1, with unresolved D. Germline-derived CDR1 and CDR2 are MNHEY and SMNVEV (reference sequence). The CDR3 loop spans 14 amino acids. With 2 bases removed from V and 5 bases from J, the gap between germline ends came to 12 bases. The CDR3 loop reads CASSLKSVWTEAFF. The CDR3 DNA follows: TGTGCCAGCAGTTTAAAGTCTGTGTGGACTGAAGCTTTCTTT.

J is TRBJ2-3 and V is TRBV24-1; D may be TRBD2 (6 bases). Germline-derived CDR1 and CDR2 are KGHDR and SFDVKD. The V end was cut by 0 bases, the J end by 5 bases, with 14 bases between. The CDR3 has 16 amino acids. CDR3 DNA sequence: TGTGCCACCAGTGATTTGTACGGGAGAGGATTAGATACGCAGTATTTT. This encodes CATSDLYGRGLDTQYF.

This clonotype was observed a few times. The rearrangement links TRBV28 to TRBJ1-1; D possibly corresponds to TRBD1 (5 bases). This CDR3 has 13 residues. Germline V CDR1 and CDR2: MDHEN, SYDVKM. Trimming removed 5 bases at V and 7 bases at J, with 14 bases between. As DNA, the CDR3 is TGTGCCAGCAGTCGTCCGGGACCAATTGAAGCTTTCTTT. Amino acid sequence: CASSRPGPIEAFF.

In its sample, this clonotype was seen many times. The J gene is TRBJ1-5, the V gene TRBV19; perhaps TRBD1 as D (5 bases). Germline CDR1 is LNHDA and CDR2 is SQIVND (reference sequence). The V end was cut by 3 bases, the J end by 3 bases, with 9 bases between. This CDR3 is 14 amino acids long. The CDR3 loop reads CASSIWGDNQPQHF. CDR3 nucleotides: TGTGCCAGTAGTATCTGGGGCGACAATCAGCCCCAGCATTTT.

There are a few counts of this clonotype. The chain is built from TRBV12-3 or TRBV12-4 and TRBJ1-1, with D hard to call. V gave up 6 bases and J gave up 1 base, with 9 bases separating them. This CDR3 has 13 amino acids. CDR3 DNA: TGTGCCAGCAGAGCTCGCCAGAACACTGAAGCTTTCTTT. Translating gives CASRARQNTEAFF.

The chain combines TRBV7-2 with TRBJ1-6; D perhaps matches TRBD1 (6 bases). V was clipped by 0 bases and J by 12 bases, with 15 bases between them. CDR1 SGHTA and CDR2 FQGNSA come from the germline V gene. This CDR3 region has 15 residues. In DNA, the CDR3 is TGTGCCAGCAGCTTAGCTCGGCAGGGGTCCATACCCCTCCACTTT. Encoded protein: CASSLARQGSIPLHF.

This clonotype was recorded many times. The rearrangement links TRBV20-1 to TRBJ1-2, with D perhaps TRBD1 (6 bases). The CDR3 is made up of 14 amino acids. V was shortened by 3 bases and J by 5 bases, with 16 bases between the two germline ends. Germline V CDR1 and CDR2: DFQATT, SNEGSKA (reference sequence). CDR3 amino acids: CSARESGTPYGYTF. The CDR3 DNA reads as TGCAGTGCTAGGGAATCCGGGACACCTTATGGCTACACCTTC.